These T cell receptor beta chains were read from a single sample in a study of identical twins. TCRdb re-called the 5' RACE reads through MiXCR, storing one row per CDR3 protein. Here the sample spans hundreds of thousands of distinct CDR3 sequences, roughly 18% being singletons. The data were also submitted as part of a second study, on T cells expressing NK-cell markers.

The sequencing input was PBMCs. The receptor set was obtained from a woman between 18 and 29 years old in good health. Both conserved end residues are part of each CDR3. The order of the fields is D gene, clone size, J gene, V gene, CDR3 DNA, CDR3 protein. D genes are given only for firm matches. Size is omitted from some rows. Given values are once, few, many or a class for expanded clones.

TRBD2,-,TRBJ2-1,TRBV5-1,TGCGCCAGCAAACTAGCGAGCCAAATAAACAATGAGCAGTTCTTC,CASKLASQINNEQFF
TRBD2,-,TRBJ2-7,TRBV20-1,TGCAGTGCCAACGGACTAGCGGGACTCTACGAGCAGTACTTC,CSANGLAGLYEQYF
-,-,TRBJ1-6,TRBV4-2,TGTGCCAGCAGCCAAGATCAGCATTCACCCCTCCACTTT,CASSQDQHSPLHF
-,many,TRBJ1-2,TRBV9,TGTGCCAGCAGTTTAGGACAGTCCGGAGACTATGGCTACACCTTC,CASSLGQSGDYGYTF
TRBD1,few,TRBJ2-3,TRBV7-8,TGTGCCAGCAGCCGTTTGACAGGGGCGTCCTCGGGTACGCAGTATTTT,CASSRLTGASSGTQYF
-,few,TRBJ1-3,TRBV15,TGTGCCACCAGCAGCGACAGTTTGAACACCATATATTTT,CATSSDSLNTIYF
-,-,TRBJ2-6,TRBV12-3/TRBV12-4,TGTGCCAGCAGCCCTACAGGCCCGAGCTCTGGGGCCAACGTCCTGACTTTC,CASSPTGPSSGANVLTF
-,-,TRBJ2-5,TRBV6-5,TGTGCCAGCAGACGGGGGAAAGAGACCCAGTACTTC,CASRRGKETQYF
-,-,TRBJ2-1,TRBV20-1,TGCAGTGCTAGAGAGGGTTTCTCCTCCTACAATGAGCAGTTCTTC,CSAREGFSSYNEQFF
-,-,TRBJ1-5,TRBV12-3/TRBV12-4,TGTGCCAGCACCTGGGGCTCTAATCAGCCCCAGCATTTT,CASTWGSNQPQHF
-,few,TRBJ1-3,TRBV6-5,TGTGCCAGCAGTTACTCGGTGACCGTCTCTGGAAACACCATATATTTT,CASSYSVTVSGNTIYF
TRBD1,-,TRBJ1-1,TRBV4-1,TGCGCCAGCCATAAGACAGGGGGCTTTGCTGAAGCTTTCTTT,CASHKTGGFAEAFF
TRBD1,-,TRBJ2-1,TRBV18,TGTGCCAGCTCGCCACAAGTTACAGGGGGCGCATCCAATGAGCAGTTCTTC,CASSPQVTGGASNEQFF
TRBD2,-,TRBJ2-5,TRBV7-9,TGTGCCAGCAGCGAAGGACTAGCGGGGAAGTACCAAGAGACCCAGTACTTC,CASSEGLAGKYQETQYF
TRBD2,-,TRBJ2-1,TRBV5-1,TGCGCCAGCACCCGTAGCGGGGGAGCCTACAATGAGCAGTTCTTC,CASTRSGGAYNEQFF
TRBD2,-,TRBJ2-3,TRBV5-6,TGTGCCAGCCTTCGAGGGACTAGCGGCACAGATACGCAGTATTTT,CASLRGTSGTDTQYF
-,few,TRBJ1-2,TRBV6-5,TGTGCCAGCAGTTACTCGGCCACAGGGCTAAACTATGGCTACACCTTC,CASSYSATGLNYGYTF
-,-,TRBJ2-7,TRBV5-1,TGCGCCAGCAGCCCATGGCGGGGGCCGCCCCAGAAAAGCTACGAGCAGTACTTC,CASSPWRGPPQKSYEQYF
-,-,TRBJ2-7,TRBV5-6,TGTGCCAGCAGCTTTCCGGACAAATCCGAGCAGTACTTC,CASSFPDKSEQYF
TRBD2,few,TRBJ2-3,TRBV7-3,TGTGCCAGCAGCATAGCGGGGGGGACTGCAGATACGCAGTATTTT,CASSIAGGTADTQYF
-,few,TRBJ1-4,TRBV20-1,TGCAGTGCGAGATCCAGACAGATCAATGAAAAACTGTTTTTT,CSARSRQINEKLFF
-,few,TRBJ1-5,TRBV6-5,TGTGCCAGCAGTTACGCAGGGGACGGTAATCAGCCCCAGCATTTT,CASSYAGDGNQPQHF
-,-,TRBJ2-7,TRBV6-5,TGTGCCAGCAGTTACTCGCAGGGGTCCTACGAGCAGTACTTC,CASSYSQGSYEQYF
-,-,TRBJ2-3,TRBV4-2,TGTGCCAGCAGCCGCCGGGCTGTTCTTAGCACAGATACGCAGTATTTT,CASSRRAVLSTDTQYF
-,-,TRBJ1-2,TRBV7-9,TGTGCCAGCAGCTTAGCGCGGCTCACCAAAAACTATGGCTACACCTTC,CASSLARLTKNYGYTF
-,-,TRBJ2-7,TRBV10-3,TGTGCCACCGGAAAATACGAGCAGTACTTC,CATGKYEQYF
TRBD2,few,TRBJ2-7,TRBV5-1,TGCGCCAGCAGCGTTACTAGCGTAGGCCGGTACGAGCAGTACTTC,CASSVTSVGRYEQYF